This T cell receptor (beta chain) was captured by sequencing in a study of human thymus T cells. CDR1 and CDR2 from the germline V gene are SNHLY and FYNNEI. Trimming stripped 4 bases from V and 0 bases from J, with 12 bases between. This CDR3 has 15 amino acids. Sequenced by immunoSEQ multiplex PCR; TCRdb stores in-frame clones only, minus some. Of about 60,000 clones in the sample, roughly 94% are singletons; the top ten hold 5.5% to 7%. No fixed cell number was used; all available blood leukocytes supplied DNA. Sequences were obtained from blood. The V call is TRBV2, the J call TRBJ2-5; TRBD2 might be the D (6 bases). The clonotype comes from a boy under three years old with a congenital heart defect but otherwise immunologically healthy. This CDR3 reads CASSVEGTYQETQYF. CDR3 sequence (DNA): TGTGCCAGCAGTGTGGAGGGGACGTACCAAGAGACCCAGTACTTC.